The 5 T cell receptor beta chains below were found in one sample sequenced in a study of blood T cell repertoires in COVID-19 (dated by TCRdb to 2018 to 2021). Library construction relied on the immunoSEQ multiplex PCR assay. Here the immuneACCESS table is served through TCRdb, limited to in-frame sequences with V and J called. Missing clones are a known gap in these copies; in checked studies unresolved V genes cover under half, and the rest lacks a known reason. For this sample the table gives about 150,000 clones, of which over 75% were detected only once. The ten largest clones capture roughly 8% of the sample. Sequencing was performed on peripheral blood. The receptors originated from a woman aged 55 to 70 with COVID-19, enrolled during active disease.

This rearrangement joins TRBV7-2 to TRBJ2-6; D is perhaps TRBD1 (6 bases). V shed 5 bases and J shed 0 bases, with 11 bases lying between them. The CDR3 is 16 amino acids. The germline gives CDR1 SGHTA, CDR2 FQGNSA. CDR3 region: CASSTTGSSGANVLTF. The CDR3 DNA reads TGTGCCAGCAGCACGACAGGCAGCTCTGGGGCCAACGTCCTGACTTTC.

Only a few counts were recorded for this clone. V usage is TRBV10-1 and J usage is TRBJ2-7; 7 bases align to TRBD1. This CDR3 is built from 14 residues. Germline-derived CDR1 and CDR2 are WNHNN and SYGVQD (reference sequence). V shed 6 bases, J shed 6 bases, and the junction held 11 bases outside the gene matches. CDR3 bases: TGCGCCAGCAGCTCAGGACAGGTGGCCCTCGAGCAGTACTTC. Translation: CASSSGQVALEQYF.

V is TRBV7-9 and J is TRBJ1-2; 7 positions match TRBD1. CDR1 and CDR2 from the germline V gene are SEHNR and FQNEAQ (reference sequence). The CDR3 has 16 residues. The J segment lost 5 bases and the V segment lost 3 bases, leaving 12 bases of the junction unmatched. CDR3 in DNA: TGTGCCAGCAGCTTCCAGACAGGGCGTGGGGGATATGGCTACACCTTC. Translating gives CASSFQTGRGGYGYTF.

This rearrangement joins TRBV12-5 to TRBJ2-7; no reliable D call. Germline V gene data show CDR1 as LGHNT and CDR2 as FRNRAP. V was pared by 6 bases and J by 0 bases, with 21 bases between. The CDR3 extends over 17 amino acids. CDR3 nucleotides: TGTGCTAGTGGCTCCACCACAGCCCAGACAAACTCCTACGAGCAGTACTTC. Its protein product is CASGSTTAQTNSYEQYF.

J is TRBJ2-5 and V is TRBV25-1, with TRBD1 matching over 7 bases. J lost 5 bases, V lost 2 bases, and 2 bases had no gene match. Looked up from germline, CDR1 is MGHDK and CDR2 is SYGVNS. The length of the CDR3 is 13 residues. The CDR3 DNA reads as TGTGCCAGCAGTGAAGAGGGGGCGGAGACCCAGTACTTC. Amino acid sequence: CASSEEGAETQYF.